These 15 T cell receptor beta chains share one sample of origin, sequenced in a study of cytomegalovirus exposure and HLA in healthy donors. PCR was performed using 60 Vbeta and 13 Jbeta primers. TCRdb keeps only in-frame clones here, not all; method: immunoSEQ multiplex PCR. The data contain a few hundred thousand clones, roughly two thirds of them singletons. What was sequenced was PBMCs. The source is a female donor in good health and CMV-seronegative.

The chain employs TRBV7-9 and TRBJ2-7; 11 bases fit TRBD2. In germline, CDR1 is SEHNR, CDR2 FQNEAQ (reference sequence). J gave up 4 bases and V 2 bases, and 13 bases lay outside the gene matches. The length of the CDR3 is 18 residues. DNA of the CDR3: TGTGCCAGCAGCTTATTCCTAACCCCGGGACTAGCGGAATACGAGCAGTACTTC. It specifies CASSLFLTPGLAEYEQYF.

CDR3 sequence: CASSYSVTSGKETQYF. The CDR3, as DNA: TGTGCCAGCAGTTACTCGGTGACTAGCGGGAAAGAGACCCAGTACTTC. The chain is built from TRBV6-6 and TRBJ2-5, with 11 bases matching TRBD2. This CDR3 is built from 16 residues. J gave up 3 bases and V 0 bases, and 3 bases lay outside the gene matches. Germline V CDR1 and CDR2: MNHNY, SVGAGI (reference sequence).

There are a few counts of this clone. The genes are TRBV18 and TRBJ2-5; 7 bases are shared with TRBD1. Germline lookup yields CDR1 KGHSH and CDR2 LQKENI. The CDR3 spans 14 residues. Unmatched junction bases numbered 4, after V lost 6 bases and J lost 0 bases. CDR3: CASSRQGNQETQYF. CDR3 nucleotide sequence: TGTGCCAGCTCTCGACAGGGAAACCAAGAGACCCAGTACTTC.

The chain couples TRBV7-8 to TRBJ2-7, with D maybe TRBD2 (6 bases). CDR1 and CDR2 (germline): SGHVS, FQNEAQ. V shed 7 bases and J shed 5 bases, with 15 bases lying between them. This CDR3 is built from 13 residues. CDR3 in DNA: TGTGCCAGCACCCGGGGGACCGGCCACGAGCAGTACTTC. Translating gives CASTRGTGHEQYF.

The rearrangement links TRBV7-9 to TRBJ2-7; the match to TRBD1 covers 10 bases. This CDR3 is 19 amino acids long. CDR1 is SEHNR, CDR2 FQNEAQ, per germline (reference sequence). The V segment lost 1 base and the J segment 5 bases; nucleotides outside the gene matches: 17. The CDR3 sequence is CASSLGGPGGGQGTHEQYF. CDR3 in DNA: TGTGCCAGCAGCTTAGGGGGGCCTGGTGGGGGACAGGGGACCCACGAGCAGTACTTC.

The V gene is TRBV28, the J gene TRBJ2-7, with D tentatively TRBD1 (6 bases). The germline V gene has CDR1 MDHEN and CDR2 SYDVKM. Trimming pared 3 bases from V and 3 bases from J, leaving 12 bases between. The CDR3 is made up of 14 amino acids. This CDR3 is CASSLDSPLYEQYF. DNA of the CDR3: TGTGCCAGCAGTTTGGACAGTCCCCTCTACGAGCAGTACTTC.

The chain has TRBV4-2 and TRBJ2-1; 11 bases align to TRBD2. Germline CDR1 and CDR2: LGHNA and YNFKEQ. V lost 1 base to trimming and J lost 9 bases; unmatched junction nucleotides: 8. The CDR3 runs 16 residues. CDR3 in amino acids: CASSQGTSGSISEQFF. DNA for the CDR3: TGTGCCAGCAGCCAAGGTACTAGCGGGAGTATTAGTGAGCAGTTCTTC.

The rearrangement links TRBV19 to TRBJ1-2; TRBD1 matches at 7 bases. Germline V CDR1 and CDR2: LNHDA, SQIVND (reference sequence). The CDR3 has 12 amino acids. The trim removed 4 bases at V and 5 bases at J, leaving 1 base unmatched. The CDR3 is CASSKQGYGYTF. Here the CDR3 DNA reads TGTGCCAGTAGTAAACAGGGGTATGGCTACACCTTC.

The CDR3 reads CASSSPPVVRTASYEQYF. CDR3 in DNA: TGTGCCAGCAGCTCCCCCCCTGTTGTGAGGACAGCCTCCTACGAGCAGTACTTC. The chain uses TRBV11-2 and TRBJ2-7; TRBD1 might be the D (6 bases). From germline, CDR1 is SGHAT and CDR2 FQNNGV. The ends were cut back, 4 bases at V and 0 bases at J, with 22 bases in the middle. The CDR3 sequence is 18 residues long.

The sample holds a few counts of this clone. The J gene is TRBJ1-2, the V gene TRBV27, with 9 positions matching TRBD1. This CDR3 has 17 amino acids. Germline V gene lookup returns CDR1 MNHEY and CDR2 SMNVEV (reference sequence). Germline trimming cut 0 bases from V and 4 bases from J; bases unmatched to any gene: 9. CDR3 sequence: CASSLSSTGGVGYGYTF. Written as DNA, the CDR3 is TGTGCCAGCAGTTTATCGAGCACAGGGGGCGTCGGCTATGGCTACACCTTC.

The CDR3 is CASSSHEGLAYGYTF. In DNA, the CDR3 is TGTGCCAGCAGCTCGCATGAGGGTCTCGCCTATGGCTACACCTTC. V is TRBV7-9 and J is TRBJ1-2; the D is unclear. This CDR3 contains 15 residues. Germline lookup yields CDR1 SEHNR and CDR2 FQNEAQ (reference sequence). The ends were cut back, 4 bases at V and 4 bases at J, with 16 bases in the middle.

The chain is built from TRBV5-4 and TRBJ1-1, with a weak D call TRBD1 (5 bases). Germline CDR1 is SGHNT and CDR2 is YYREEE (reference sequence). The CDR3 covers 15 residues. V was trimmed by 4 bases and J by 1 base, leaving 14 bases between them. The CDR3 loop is CASSPPGRGNTEAFF. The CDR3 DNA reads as TGTGCCAGCAGCCCCCCGGGGAGGGGGAACACTGAAGCTTTCTTT.

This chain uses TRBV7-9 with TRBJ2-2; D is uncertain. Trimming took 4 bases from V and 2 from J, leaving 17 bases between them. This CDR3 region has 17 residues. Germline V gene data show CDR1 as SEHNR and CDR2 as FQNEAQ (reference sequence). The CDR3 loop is CASSSFSSRQNTGELFF. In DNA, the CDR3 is TGTGCCAGCAGCTCCTTCTCTTCTAGGCAAAACACCGGGGAGCTGTTTTTT.

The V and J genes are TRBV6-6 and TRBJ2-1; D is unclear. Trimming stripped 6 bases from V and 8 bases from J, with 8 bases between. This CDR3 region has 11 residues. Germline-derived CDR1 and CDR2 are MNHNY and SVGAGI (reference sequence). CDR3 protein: CASSPSDEQFF. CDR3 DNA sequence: TGTGCCAGCAGCCCCTCAGATGAGCAGTTCTTC.

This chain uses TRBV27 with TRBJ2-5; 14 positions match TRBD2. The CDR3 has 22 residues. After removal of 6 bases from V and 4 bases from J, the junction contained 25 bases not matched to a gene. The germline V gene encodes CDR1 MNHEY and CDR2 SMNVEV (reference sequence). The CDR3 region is CASSLGPSRLGLAGDVAETQYF. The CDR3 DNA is TGTGCCAGCAGCCTAGGCCCCTCCAGGCTGGGACTAGCGGGAGACGTCGCAGAGACCCAGTACTTC.